This record concerns one TCR beta chain sequence. Its antigen is currently unknown. The trim removed 5 bases at V and 4 bases at J, leaving 6 bases unmatched. The CDR3 runs to 15 residues. Germline CDR1 is SGHNT and CDR2 is YENEEA. This sample is part of a study of early stage breast cancer tumors. Study at large: About 80% of the 16 invasive tumors were ER+, PR+ and HER2-.

General observations from the study: Tumors had approximately 2.5-fold higher T cell density than normal breast. Bulk DNA sequencing of unsorted cells missed chain pairing and markers.

Each sample had two DNA replicates, 0.5 to 0.65 ug blood or around 1.5 ug tissue. Sequenced by immunoSEQ multiplex PCR; TCRdb stores in-frame clones only, minus some. The sample lists around 71,000 clones, 70% to 85% occurring once. The chain links TRBV11-3 to TRBJ2-1, with 9 nucleotides matching TRBD2. Sequenced input: blood. The clonotype originates from a person aged 55-75 years with breast cancer. CDR3 amino acids: CASSPGLASYNEQFF. DNA of the CDR3: TGTGCCAGCAGCCCCGGACTAGCGTCGTACAATGAGCAGTTCTTC.